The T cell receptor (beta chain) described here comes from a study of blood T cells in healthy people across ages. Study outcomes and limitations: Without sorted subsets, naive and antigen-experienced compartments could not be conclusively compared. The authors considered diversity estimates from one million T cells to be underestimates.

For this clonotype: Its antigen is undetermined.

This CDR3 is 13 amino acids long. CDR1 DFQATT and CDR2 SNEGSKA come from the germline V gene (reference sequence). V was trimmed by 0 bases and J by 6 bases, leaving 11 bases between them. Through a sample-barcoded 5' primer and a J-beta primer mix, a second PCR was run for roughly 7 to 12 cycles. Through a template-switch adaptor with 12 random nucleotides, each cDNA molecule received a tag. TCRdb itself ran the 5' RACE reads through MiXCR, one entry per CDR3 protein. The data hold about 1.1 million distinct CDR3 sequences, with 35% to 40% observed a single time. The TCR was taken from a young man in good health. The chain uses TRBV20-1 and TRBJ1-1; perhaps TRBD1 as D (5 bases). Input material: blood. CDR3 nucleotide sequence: TGCAGTGCTAGAGATGGGGGGTTGGCTGAAGCTTTCTTT. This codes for CSARDGGLAEAFF.